This entry lists 27 T cell receptor beta chains sequenced from one sample in a study of shared clonotypes between healthy human individuals. Here immunoSEQ multiplex PCR was the method, and the copy in TCRdb shows in-frame clones only, minus some. The sample contains around 2,000,000 clones, 85% to 95% of which appear only once. Terminally differentiated effector memory CD45RA+ cells were left out of the naive CD8 fraction, which was CD45RO-negative and positively selected for CCR7. The sequenced sample was naive CD8+ T cells from PBMCs. The receptors shown here come from a man between 18 and 29 years old in good health. Some clones in this sample may be carry-over from other donors' samples.

This chain joins TRBV27 and TRBJ2-1; 13 bases agree with TRBD2. Per the germline V gene, CDR1 is MNHEY and CDR2 is SMNVEV (reference sequence). The junction had 4 bases not matched to a gene; V was cut back by 3 bases and J by 8 bases. The CDR3 covers 15 residues. The CDR3 DNA reads as TGTGCCAGCAGTTTGGGGACTAGCGGGATCTATGAGCAGTTCTTC. This sequence encodes CASSLGTSGIYEQFF.

J is TRBJ1-1 and V is TRBV5-1, with TRBD1 as a possible D gene (5 bases). The CDR3 spans 13 residues. The germline CDR1 and CDR2 sequences are SGHRS and YFSETQ. Trimming removed 5 bases at V and 1 base at J, with 9 bases between. This CDR3 reads CASREDRNTEAFF. CDR3 bases: TGCGCCAGCAGGGAAGACAGGAACACTGAAGCTTTCTTT. Looking up the rest from reference TRBV5-1 and TRBJ1-1 gives the full variable domain: KAGVTQTPRYLIKTRGQQVTLSCSPISGHRSVSWYQQTPGQGLQFLFEYFSETQRNKGNFPGRFSGRQFSNSRSEMNVSTLELGDSALYLCASREDRNTEAFFGQGTRLTVV.

The chain combines TRBV30 with TRBJ2-1; the match to TRBD2 covers 9 bases. This CDR3 contains 17 residues. The germline V gene has CDR1 GTSNPN and CDR2 SVGIG (reference sequence). V lost 2 bases and J lost 3; bases outside the gene matches: 11. CDR3 sequence reads: CAWSSWTSESLYNEQFF. The CDR3 DNA follows: TGTGCCTGGAGTTCCTGGACTAGCGAGAGCCTCTACAATGAGCAGTTCTTC.

The rearrangement uses TRBV5-6 and TRBJ1-1; 11 nucleotides align to TRBD1. The germline gives CDR1 SGHDT, CDR2 YYEEEE. V trimming: 4 bases; J trimming: 4 bases; junction bases outside the gene matches: 12. This CDR3 spans 17 amino acids. The CDR3 DNA sequence: TGTGCCAGCAGCCTGAGGACAGGGGGCTACCGTTTCACTGAAGCTTTCTTT. Encoded protein: CASSLRTGGYRFTEAFF.

The rearrangement joins TRBV7-2 to TRBJ2-3; TRBD1 or TRBD2 may be the D gene (5 bases each). Germline loops: CDR1 SGHTA, CDR2 FQGNSA. V lost 5 bases and J lost 4, with 13 bases in between. This CDR3 is 14 amino acids long. This chain's CDR3 is CASSPLGTADTQYF. Written as DNA, the CDR3 is TGTGCCAGCAGCCCCCTAGGGACCGCAGATACGCAGTATTTT.

J is TRBJ1-2 and V is TRBV7-9; D unclear. Trimming removed 2 bases at V and 8 bases at J, with 9 bases between. The CDR3 runs 12 residues. The germline CDR1 and CDR2 sequences are SEHNR and FQNEAQ (reference sequence). The CDR3: CASSLTPLGYTF. CDR3 bases: TGTGCCAGCAGCTTAACCCCTCTGGGCTACACCTTC. Full variable domain (outside the CDR3, taken from reference TRBV7-9 and TRBJ1-2): DTGVSQNPRHKITKRGQNVTFRCDPISEHNRLYWYRQTLGQGPEFLTYFQNEAQLEKSRLLSDRFSAERPKGSFSTLEIQRTEQGDSAMYLCASSLTPLGYTFGSGTRLTVV.

This chain joins TRBV4-1 and TRBJ2-2; 8 bases are shared with TRBD1. Germline V gives CDR1 MGHRA, CDR2 YSYEKL. Unmatched junction bases numbered 10, after V lost 2 bases and J lost 5 bases. The CDR3 runs 17 residues. The CDR3 sequence: CASSQRGRQGLTGELFF. The CDR3 DNA follows: TGCGCCAGCAGCCAACGAGGGAGACAGGGGTTGACCGGGGAGCTGTTTTTT.

The rearrangement links TRBV7-3 to TRBJ2-1; 12 positions match TRBD2. CDR3 size: 17 residues. J lost 6 bases, V lost 3 bases, and 9 bases had no gene match. Germline assignment: CDR1 SGHTA and CDR2 FQGTGA. CDR3 residues: CASSFSGLAGNSNEQFF. Written as DNA, the CDR3 is TGTGCCAGCAGCTTCTCCGGACTAGCGGGAAATTCCAATGAGCAGTTCTTC. The full variable domain, rest sourced from reference TRBV7-3 and TRBJ2-1, is GAGVSQTPSNKVTEKGKYVELRCDPISGHTALYWYRQSLGQGPEFLIYFQGTGAADDSGLPNDRFFAVRPEGSVSTLKIQRTERGDSAVYLCASSFSGLAGNSNEQFFGPGTRLTVL.

A few counts support this clone. This same CDR3 is encoded by further DNA sequences in the sample. CDR3 DNA sequence: TGCAGCGTTGTTGTTGGCACCGGGGAGCTGTTTTTT. This gives the protein CSVVVGTGELFF. This rearrangement joins TRBV29-1 to TRBJ2-2; no definite D call. The germline V gene encodes CDR1 SQVTM and CDR2 ANQGSEA. The ends were cut back, 4 bases at V and 4 bases at J, with 7 bases in the middle. The CDR3 has 12 residues.

The gene calls are TRBV7-9 and TRBJ2-1; 7 bases align to TRBD2. J was trimmed by 4 bases and V by 3 bases; bases with no gene match: 6. Germline lookup yields CDR1 SEHNR and CDR2 FQNEAQ (reference sequence). The CDR3 spans 15 residues. For the CDR3, the DNA is TGTGCCAGCAGCTTGTGGTCGGGAGGATACAATGAGCAGTTCTTC. This codes for CASSLWSGGYNEQFF.

CDR3 amino acids: CASSTDRVAEAFF. CDR3 nucleotide sequence: TGTGCCAGCAGCACGGACAGGGTGGCTGAAGCTTTCTTT. The rearrangement joins TRBV5-4 to TRBJ1-1; 8 nucleotides line up with TRBD1. Trimming cost V 4 bases and J 6 bases; bases outside gene matches: 5. Germline V CDR1 and CDR2: SGHNT, YYREEE (reference sequence). CDR3 size: 13 residues.

CDR3 nucleotide sequence: TGTGCCAGCAGCGCAAATAGCGGGAGCTCCTACAATGAGCAGTTCTTC. It encodes CASSANSGSSYNEQFF. The gene calls are TRBV7-6 and TRBJ2-1; 9 bases are a match to TRBD2. V trimming: 5 bases; J trimming: 0 bases; junction bases outside the gene matches: 5. The germline V gene has CDR1 SGHVS and CDR2 FNYEAQ. The CDR3 has 16 amino acids.

DNA of the CDR3: TGCGCCAGCAGTCCGGGGGGCGGAAAACTGTTTTTT. Protein product: CASSPGGGKLFF. The V and J genes are TRBV10-2 and TRBJ1-4, with D perhaps matching TRBD1 (6 bases). V lost 5 bases and J lost 10, with 11 bases in between. Germline CDR1 WSHSY, CDR2 SAAADI. There are 12 residues in the CDR3.

This clone was counted a few times. At the DNA level, this CDR3 is encoded by other sequences in the same sample as well. The chain has TRBV9 and TRBJ1-1; no reliable D call. V shed 4 bases and J shed 1 base, with 8 bases lying between them. The CDR3 covers 13 residues. The germline CDR1 and CDR2 sequences are SGDLS and YYNGEE. CDR3 loop: CASSPGGNTEAFF. In nucleotides, the CDR3 is TGTGCCAGCAGCCCGGGTGGGAACACTGAAGCTTTCTTT. Using reference TRBV9 and TRBJ1-1 for the parts outside the CDR3, the full variable domain is DSGVTQTPKHLITATGQRVTLRCSPRSGDLSVYWYQQSLDQGLQFLIQYYNGEERAKGNILERFSAQQFPDLHSELNLSSLELGDSALYFCASSPGGNTEAFFGQGTRLTVV.

The chain uses TRBV10-2 and TRBJ1-5, with D tentatively TRBD1 (5 bases). The CDR3 covers 16 residues. Trimming cost V 2 bases and J 2 bases, with 13 bases left between them. The germline V gene encodes CDR1 WSHSY and CDR2 SAAADI. The DNA of the CDR3 is TGCGCCAGCAGTGAGGAGGGGCGACCCGGCAATCAGCCCCAGCATTTT. Its protein product is CASSEEGRPGNQPQHF.

The chain recombines TRBV9 with TRBJ2-7; 9 nucleotides align to TRBD1. Trimming took 0 bases from V and 6 from J; bases not matched to a gene: 10. CDR1 is SGDLS, CDR2 YYNGEE, per germline. CDR3 size: 16 residues. CDR3 residues: CASSVDRGQGGTEQYF. Written as DNA, the CDR3 is TGTGCCAGCAGCGTAGATCGGGGACAGGGAGGGACCGAGCAGTACTTC.

J is TRBJ1-2 and V is TRBV11-2; D might be TRBD1 (6 bases). Germline V gives CDR1 SGHAT, CDR2 FQNNGV. CDR3 size: 15 residues. V was pared by 5 bases and J by 4 bases, with 17 bases between. The CDR3 region has the DNA TGTGCCAGCAGCCCCCCCCTTACAGGGCGCTATGGCTACACCTTC. Translating it yields CASSPPLTGRYGYTF.

This rearrangement joins TRBV2 to TRBJ1-1, with a weak D call TRBD1 (6 bases). Germline assignment: CDR1 SNHLY and CDR2 FYNNEI. The V gene lost 6 bases and the J gene lost 5 bases, with 19 bases spanning the gap. The length of the CDR3 is 15 residues. In DNA, the CDR3 is TGTGCCAGCAGGGGAGATTCTCAGGGGCGGACTGAAGCTTTCTTT. Translation gives CASRGDSQGRTEAFF. Together with reference TRBV2 and TRBJ1-1, the CDR3 gives the full variable domain: EPEVTQTPSHQVTQMGQEVILRCVPISNHLYFYWYRQILGQKVEFLVSFYNNEISEKSEIFDDQFSVERPDGSNFTLKIRSTKLEDSAMYFCASRGDSQGRTEAFFGQGTRLTVV.

The chain couples TRBV10-3 to TRBJ1-5, with D possibly matching TRBD1 (6 bases). V lost 10 bases to trimming and J lost 4 bases, with 20 bases between them. CDR1 and CDR2 (germline): ENHRY, SYGVKD. The CDR3 contains 15 residues. The CDR3, as DNA: TGTGCCACACAGGCCGAGGGGGGAGGTAATCAGCCCCAGCATTTT. The encoded protein is CATQAEGGGNQPQHF.

The CDR3 sequence is CASRVLAGLYGELFF. The CDR3 coding sequence is TGTGCCAGCAGGGTACTAGCGGGGTTGTACGGGGAGCTGTTTTTT. The chain links TRBV27 to TRBJ2-2, with 10 bases aligning to TRBD2. From germline, CDR1 is MNHEY and CDR2 SMNVEV (reference sequence). This CDR3 is 15 amino acids long. With 6 bases clipped from V and 7 bases from J, the junction kept 8 bases outside the gene matches.

With regard to this clone: The sample holds other DNA sequences that translate to the same CDR3. The rearrangement joins TRBV27 to TRBJ2-1; no definite D call. CDR3 size: 12 residues. The germline gives CDR1 MNHEY, CDR2 SMNVEV (reference sequence). V was pared by 3 bases and J by 5 bases, with 5 bases between. DNA for the CDR3: TGTGCCAGCAGTTTCGGTAACAATGAGCAGTTCTTC. Encoded protein: CASSFGNNEQFF.

The chain is built from TRBV6-5 and TRBJ2-7, with 8 bases aligning to TRBD1. V lost 6 bases to trimming and J lost 1 base; unmatched junction nucleotides: 8. Germline V gene data show CDR1 as MNHEY and CDR2 as SVGAGI. The CDR3 is 15 residues long. The DNA for the CDR3 is TGTGCCAGCAGCACAGGACAGGGTAGTTCCTACGAGCAGTACTTC. Translated: CASSTGQGSSYEQYF.

This clone appeared once. The chain links TRBV11-3 to TRBJ2-1; D might be TRBD1 (6 bases). The V and J ends lost 2 bases and 6 bases respectively, with 20 bases between them. This CDR3 contains 17 residues. Germline CDR1 SGHNT, CDR2 YENEEA. The CDR3 DNA is TGTGCCAGCAGCTTAAACCATCTCGGGACAACTCGCAATGAGCAGTTCTTC. Its translation is CASSLNHLGTTRNEQFF.

J is TRBJ1-2 and V is TRBV29-1, with D perhaps matching TRBD1 (5 bases). This CDR3 comprises 11 residues. The V gene lost 7 bases and the J gene lost 5 bases, with 11 bases spanning the gap. Germline V gives CDR1 SQVTM, CDR2 ANQGSEA. The CDR3 bases are TGCAGCGGAGAGGGGATATATGGCTACACCTTC. Protein: CSGEGIYGYTF.

This chain links TRBV6-1 with TRBJ2-3, with D possibly TRBD2 on 5 matching bases. Trimming shortened V by 3 bases and J by 3 bases, and 13 bases separated the two germline ends. CDR3 length: 15 amino acids. CDR1 MNHNS and CDR2 SASEGT come from the germline V gene. The CDR3, as DNA: TGTGCCAGCAGTGAGGCCGGGATGAGGACAGATACGCAGTATTTT. This codes for CASSEAGMRTDTQYF.

CDR3 loop: CASSLDGKREHETQYF. CDR3 nucleotide sequence: TGCGCCAGCAGCTTGGACGGGAAGCGGGAGCACGAGACCCAGTACTTC. The J gene is TRBJ2-5, the V gene TRBV5-1, with TRBD2 identical over 8 bases. This CDR3 is 16 amino acids long. Germline CDR1 reads SGHRS; CDR2 reads YFSETQ. The J segment lost 5 bases and the V segment lost 0 bases, leaving 9 bases of the junction unmatched.

The chain uses TRBV28 and TRBJ2-1; no firm D call. Germline lookup yields CDR1 MDHEN and CDR2 SYDVKM. This CDR3 is built from 15 residues. The germline V and J ends were trimmed by 3 bases and 3 bases, with 12 bases remaining between them. CDR3 sequence reads: CASSFTVRRYNEQFF. CDR3 in DNA: TGTGCCAGCAGTTTCACAGTAAGACGCTACAATGAGCAGTTCTTC.